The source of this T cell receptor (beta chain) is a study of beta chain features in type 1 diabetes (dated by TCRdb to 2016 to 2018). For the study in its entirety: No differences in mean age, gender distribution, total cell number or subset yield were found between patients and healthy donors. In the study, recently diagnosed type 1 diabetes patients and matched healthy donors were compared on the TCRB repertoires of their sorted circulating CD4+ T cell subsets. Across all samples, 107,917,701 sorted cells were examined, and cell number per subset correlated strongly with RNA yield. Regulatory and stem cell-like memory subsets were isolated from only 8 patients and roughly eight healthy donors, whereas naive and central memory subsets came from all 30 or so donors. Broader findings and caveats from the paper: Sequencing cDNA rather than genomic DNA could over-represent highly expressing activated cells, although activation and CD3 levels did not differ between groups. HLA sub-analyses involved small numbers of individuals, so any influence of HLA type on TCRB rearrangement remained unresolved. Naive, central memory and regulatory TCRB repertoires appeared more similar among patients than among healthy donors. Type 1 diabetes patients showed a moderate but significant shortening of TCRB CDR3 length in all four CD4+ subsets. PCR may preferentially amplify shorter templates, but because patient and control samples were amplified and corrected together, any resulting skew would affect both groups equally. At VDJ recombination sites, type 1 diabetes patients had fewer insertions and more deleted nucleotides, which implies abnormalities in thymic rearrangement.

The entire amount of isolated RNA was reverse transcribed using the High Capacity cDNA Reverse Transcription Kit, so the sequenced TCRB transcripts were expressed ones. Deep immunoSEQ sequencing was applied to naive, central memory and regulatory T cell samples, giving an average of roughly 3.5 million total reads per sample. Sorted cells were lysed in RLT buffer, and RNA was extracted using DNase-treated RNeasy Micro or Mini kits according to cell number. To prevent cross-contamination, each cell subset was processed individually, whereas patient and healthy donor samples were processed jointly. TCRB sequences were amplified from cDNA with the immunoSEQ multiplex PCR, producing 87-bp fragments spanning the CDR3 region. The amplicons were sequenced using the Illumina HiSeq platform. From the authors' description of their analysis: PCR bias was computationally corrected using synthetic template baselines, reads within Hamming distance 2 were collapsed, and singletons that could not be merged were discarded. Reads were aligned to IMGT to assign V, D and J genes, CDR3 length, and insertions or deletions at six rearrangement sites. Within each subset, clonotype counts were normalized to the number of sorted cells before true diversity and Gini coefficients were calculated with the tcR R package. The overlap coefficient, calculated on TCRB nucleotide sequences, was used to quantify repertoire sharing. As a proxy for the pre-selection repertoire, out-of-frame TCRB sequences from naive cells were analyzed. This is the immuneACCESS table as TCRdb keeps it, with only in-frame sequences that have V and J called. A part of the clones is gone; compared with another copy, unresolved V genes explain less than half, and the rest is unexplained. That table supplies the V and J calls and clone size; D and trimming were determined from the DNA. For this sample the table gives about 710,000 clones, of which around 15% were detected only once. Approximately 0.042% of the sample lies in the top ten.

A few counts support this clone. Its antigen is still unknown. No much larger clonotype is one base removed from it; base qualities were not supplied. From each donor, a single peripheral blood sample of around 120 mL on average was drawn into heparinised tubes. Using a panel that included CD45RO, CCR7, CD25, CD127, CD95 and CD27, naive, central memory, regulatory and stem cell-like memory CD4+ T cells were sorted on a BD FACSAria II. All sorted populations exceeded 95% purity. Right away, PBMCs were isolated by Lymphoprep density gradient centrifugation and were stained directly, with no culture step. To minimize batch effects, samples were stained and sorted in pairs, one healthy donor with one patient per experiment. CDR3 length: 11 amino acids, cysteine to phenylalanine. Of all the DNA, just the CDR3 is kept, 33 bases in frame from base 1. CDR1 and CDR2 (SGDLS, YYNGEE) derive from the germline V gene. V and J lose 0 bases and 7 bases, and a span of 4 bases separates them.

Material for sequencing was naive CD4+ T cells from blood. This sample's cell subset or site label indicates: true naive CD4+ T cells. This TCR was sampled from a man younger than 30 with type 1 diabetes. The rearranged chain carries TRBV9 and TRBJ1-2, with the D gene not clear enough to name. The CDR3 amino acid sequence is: CASSVESGYTF. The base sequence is TGTGCCAGCAGCGTAGAGTCTGGCTACACCTTC.